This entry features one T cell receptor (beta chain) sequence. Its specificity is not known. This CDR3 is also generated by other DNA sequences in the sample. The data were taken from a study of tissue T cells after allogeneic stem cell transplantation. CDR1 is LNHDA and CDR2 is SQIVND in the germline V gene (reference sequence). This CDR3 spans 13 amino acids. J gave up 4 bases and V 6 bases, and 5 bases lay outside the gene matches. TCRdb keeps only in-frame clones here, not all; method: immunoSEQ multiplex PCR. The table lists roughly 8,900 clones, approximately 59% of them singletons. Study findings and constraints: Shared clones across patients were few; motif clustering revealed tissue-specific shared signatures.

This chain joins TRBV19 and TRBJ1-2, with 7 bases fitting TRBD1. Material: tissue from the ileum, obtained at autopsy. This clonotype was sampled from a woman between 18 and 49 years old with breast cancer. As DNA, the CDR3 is TGTGCCAGTAGCCCCCGGGACAGCTATGGCTACACCTTC. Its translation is CASSPRDSYGYTF.